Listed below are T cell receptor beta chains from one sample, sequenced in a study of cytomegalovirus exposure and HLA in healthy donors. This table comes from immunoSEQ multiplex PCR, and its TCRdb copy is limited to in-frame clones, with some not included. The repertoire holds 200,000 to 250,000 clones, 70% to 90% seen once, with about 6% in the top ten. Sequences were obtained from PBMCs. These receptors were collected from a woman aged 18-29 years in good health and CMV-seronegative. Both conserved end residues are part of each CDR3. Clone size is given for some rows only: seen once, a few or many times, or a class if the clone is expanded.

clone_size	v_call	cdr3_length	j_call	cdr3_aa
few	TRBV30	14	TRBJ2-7	CAWSVGGSSYEQYF
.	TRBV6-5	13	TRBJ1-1	CASREQGYTEAFF
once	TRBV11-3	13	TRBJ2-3	CASSNPSTDTQYF
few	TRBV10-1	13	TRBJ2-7	CASSRTAADEQYF
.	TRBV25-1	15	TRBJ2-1	CASSLGGTGVNEQFF
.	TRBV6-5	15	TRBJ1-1	CASSSQSTGNTEAFF
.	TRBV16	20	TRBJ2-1	CASSQNPPPGVGRIYNEQFF
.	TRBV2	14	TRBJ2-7	CASTRNRAYHEQYF
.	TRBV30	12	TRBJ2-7	CAWGTAAYEQYF
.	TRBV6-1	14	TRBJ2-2	CASNRDANTGELFF
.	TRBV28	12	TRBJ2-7	CASRGGFGEQYF
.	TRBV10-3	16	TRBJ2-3	CAISEPSGTGSDTQYF
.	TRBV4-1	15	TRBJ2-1	CASSPREGGINEQFF
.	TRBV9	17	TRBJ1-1	CASSVGYLGGQTDEAFF
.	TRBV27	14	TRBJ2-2	CASLPQINTGELFF
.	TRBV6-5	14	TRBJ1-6	CASSRTGADSPLHF
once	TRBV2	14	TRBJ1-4	CASSTAGGDEKLFF
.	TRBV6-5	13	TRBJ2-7	CASSYGPAYEQYF
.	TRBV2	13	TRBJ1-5	CASTEGDSQPQHF
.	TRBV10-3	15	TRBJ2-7	CAISESSGRAYEQYF
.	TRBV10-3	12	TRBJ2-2	CAIGRGIGELFF
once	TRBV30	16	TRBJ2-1	CAWSFPGLAGFREQFF
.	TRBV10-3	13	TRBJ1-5	CAISLEGNQPQHF
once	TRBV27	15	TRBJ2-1	CASSFGTGVYNEQFF
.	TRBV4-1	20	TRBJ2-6	CASSQVGVGTGTSGANVLTF
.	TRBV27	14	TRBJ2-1	CASSFRTGPNEQFF
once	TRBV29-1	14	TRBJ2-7	CSVEGGTGTYEQYF
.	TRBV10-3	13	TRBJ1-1	CAITRGTNTEAFF
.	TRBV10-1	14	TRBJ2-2	CASSESWTAGELFF
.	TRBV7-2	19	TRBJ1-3	CASSLVMDRGFISGNTIYF
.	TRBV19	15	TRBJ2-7	CASSTRTGALYEQYF
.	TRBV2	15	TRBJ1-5	CASSEAGISNQPQHF
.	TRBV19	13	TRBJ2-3	CASSGVLTDTQYF
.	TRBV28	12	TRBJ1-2	CASQGYPDGYTF
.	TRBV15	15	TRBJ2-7	CATSAPRGGGGEQYF
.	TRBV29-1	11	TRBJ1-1	CSVEAGYEAFF
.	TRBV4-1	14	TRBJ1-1	CASSQDTPVVRAFF
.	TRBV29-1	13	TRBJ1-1	CSVGSGEGTEAFF
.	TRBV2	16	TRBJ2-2	CASWEGSRGYGGELFF
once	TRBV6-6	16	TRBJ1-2	CASSAPRDSSNYGYTF
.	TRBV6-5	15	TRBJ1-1	CASSLSGRTNTEAFF
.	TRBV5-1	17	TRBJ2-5	CASSWQPGLAAQETQYF
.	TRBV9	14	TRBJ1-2	CASTQSGGKYGYTF
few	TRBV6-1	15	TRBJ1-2	CASNPGGGSGYGYTF
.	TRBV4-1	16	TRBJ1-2	CASSQDHGQSAYGYTF
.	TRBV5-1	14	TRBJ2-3	CASSPGLLLDTQYF
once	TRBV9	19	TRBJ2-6	CASSVRSAAWGSGANVLTF
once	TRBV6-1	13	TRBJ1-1	CATPDTFNTEAFF
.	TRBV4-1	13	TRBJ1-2	CASSQDTNYGYTF
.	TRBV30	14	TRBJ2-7	CAWKGTPGAGEQYF
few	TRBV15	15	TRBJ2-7	CATSRDRQGHYEQYF
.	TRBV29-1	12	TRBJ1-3	CSVSGPGNTIYF
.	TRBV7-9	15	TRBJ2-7	CASSLIQGRRNEQYF
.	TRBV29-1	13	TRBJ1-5	CSVGTGRDQPQHF
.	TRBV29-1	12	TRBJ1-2	CSVEDSSYGYTF
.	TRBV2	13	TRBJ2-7	CASRRDRAPEQYF
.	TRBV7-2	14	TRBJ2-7	CASSFFYSTYEQYF
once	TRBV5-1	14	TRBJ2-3	CASSLDPQGDTQYF
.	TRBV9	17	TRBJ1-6	CASSVEVEWTYNSPLHF
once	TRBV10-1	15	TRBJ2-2	CASSESLDRTGELFF